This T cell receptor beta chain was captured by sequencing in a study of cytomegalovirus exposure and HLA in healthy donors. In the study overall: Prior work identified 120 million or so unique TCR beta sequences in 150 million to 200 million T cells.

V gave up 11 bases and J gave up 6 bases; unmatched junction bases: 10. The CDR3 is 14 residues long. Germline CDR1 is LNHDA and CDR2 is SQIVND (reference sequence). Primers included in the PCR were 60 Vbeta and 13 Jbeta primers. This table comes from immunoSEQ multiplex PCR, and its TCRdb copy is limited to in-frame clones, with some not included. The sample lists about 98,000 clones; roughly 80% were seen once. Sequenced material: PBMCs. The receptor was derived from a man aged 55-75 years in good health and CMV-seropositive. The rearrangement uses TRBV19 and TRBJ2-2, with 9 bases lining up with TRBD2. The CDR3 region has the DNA TGTGCCTCATTAGCGGGGGTATCCGCCGGGGAGCTGTTTTTT. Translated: CASLAGVSAGELFF.